A selection of T cell receptor beta chains follows, all from one sample in a study of shared clonotypes between healthy human individuals. Assay used: immunoSEQ multiplex PCR; TCRdb lists only in-frame clones, some missing. The data contain 980,000 or so clones, over 75% of them singletons. The source material was memory CD4+ T cells sorted from blood. These receptors all come from a young man in good health. CDR3s include the opening cysteine and the closing phenylalanine or tryptophan. A D gene is named only where the DNA matches it firmly. Rows may omit the clone size; those that give it use once, few, many or a size class.

J	V	D	size	DNA	CDR3
TRBJ2-5	TRBV28	TRBD1	.	TGTGCCAGCAGTCGACAGGGGGTAAAGACCCAGTACTTC	CASSRQGVKTQYF
TRBJ2-7	TRBV9	.	.	TGTGCCAGCAGCGCGAACAGGGTTTACGACGAGCAGTACTTC	CASSANRVYDEQYF
TRBJ2-1	TRBV5-1	TRBD1	.	TGCGCCAGCAGCTTGGTGCGGACAGGGGGCGGGAATGAGCAGTTCTTC	CASSLVRTGGGNEQFF
TRBJ2-3	TRBV19	.	.	TGTGCCAGTAGTCCCCAGGAGGGGCGCACAGATACGCAGTATTTT	CASSPQEGRTDTQYF
TRBJ1-3	TRBV6-5	.	.	TGTGCCAGCAGTTACCGGAACACCATATATTTT	CASSYRNTIYF
TRBJ2-5	TRBV7-9	.	.	TGTGCCAGCAGCAACGGGGGCATAGGCCAAGAGACCCAGTACTTC	CASSNGGIGQETQYF
TRBJ1-1	TRBV2	TRBD1	.	TGTGCCAGCAGCGCCGGGACAGGGCTCGCTGAAGCTTTCTTT	CASSAGTGLAEAFF
TRBJ1-5	TRBV16	.	.	TGTGCCAGCAGCCCGTTACGACAATTTAGCAATCAGCCCCAGCATTTT	CASSPLRQFSNQPQHF
TRBJ2-3	TRBV27	.	.	TGTGCCAGCCGGGGGACAGCTAGCACAGATACGCAGTATTTT	CASRGTASTDTQYF
TRBJ2-7	TRBV5-1	.	.	TGCGCCAGCAGCACTGGTCCAACTGCCGGGGGCGCGGACTTC	CASSTGPTAGGADF
TRBJ1-4	TRBV6-1	TRBD1	.	TGTGCCAGCAGTGAGGGACAGGGGGCTAATGAAAAACTGTTTTTT	CASSEGQGANEKLFF
TRBJ1-6	TRBV30	TRBD1	.	TGTGCCTGGACCCGCGGGACAGAAAATTCACCCCTCCACTTT	CAWTRGTENSPLHF
TRBJ1-3	TRBV10-3	.	.	TGTGCCATCAGGGACCGAGGAAACACCATATATTTT	CAIRDRGNTIYF
TRBJ1-1	TRBV10-3	.	.	TGTGCCAGCAAGGTCGGGACTGAAGCTTTCTTT	CASKVGTEAFF
TRBJ2-7	TRBV11-2	.	.	TGTGCCAGCAGCTTAGGTCGGCATCTCCGCGAGCAGTACTTC	CASSLGRHLREQYF
TRBJ2-2	TRBV27	TRBD2	.	TGTGCCAGCAGGGGGACTAGCCTCACCGGGGAGCTGTTTTTT	CASRGTSLTGELFF
TRBJ1-1	TRBV19	.	.	TGTGCCAGTAGTATTGGGGGCGGACGGATCCTGACTGAAGCTTTCTTT	CASSIGGGRILTEAFF
TRBJ1-2	TRBV6-5	.	once	TGTGCCAGCAGCTCCGGGACACCCTATGGCTACACCTTC	CASSSGTPYGYTF
TRBJ1-2	TRBV9	.	.	TGTGCCAGCAGCGTAGACATCGGCTATGGCTACACCTTC	CASSVDIGYGYTF
TRBJ2-2	TRBV7-9	TRBD2	.	TGTGCCAGCAGCCAGGGACTAGCGGGAAACACCGGGGAGCTGTTTTTT	CASSQGLAGNTGELFF
TRBJ2-7	TRBV2	.	.	TGTGCCAGCAGTCGGACAGAAAACTCCTACGAGCAGTACTTC	CASSRTENSYEQYF
TRBJ2-7	TRBV6-6	.	.	TGTGCCAGCAGTTACTCCCGGGTCAGCGAGCAGTACTTC	CASSYSRVSEQYF
TRBJ2-1	TRBV10-3	.	.	TGTGCCATCAGTGAGGTGGGGGGCCACAATGAGCAGTTCTTC	CAISEVGGHNEQFF
TRBJ1-5	TRBV7-7	TRBD1	.	TGTGCTAGCAGCTCGGACAGGGACAATCAGCCCCAGCATTTT	CASSSDRDNQPQHF
TRBJ2-7	TRBV5-8	TRBD1	.	TGTGCCAGCAGCCTTGGTCCGGACAGGGGGTTTCACGAGCAGTACTTC	CASSLGPDRGFHEQYF
TRBJ1-6	TRBV2	TRBD1	.	TGTGCCAGCAGACTGGACAGGGTTAGATCACCCCTCCACTTT	CASRLDRVRSPLHF
TRBJ2-3	TRBV19	TRBD1	many	TGTGCCAGTCGGACAGGGGCAGATACGCAGTATTTT	CASRTGADTQYF